This T cell receptor beta chain was profiled in a study of shared clonotypes between healthy human individuals. Overall study: The study enrolled a couple of women and a few men aged 18 to 49.

Naive CD8 isolation took CD45RO-negative cells positively selected for CCR7 and excluded terminally differentiated effector memory CD45RA+ cells. Germline CDR1 reads SEHNR; CDR2 reads FQNEAQ (reference sequence). The CDR3 has 14 residues. Trimming took off 2 bases at V and 1 base at J, with 9 bases between the two ends. The method was immunoSEQ multiplex PCR; TCRdb's version includes in-frame clones alone and lacks a portion of them. The data contain around 610,000 clones, approximately 96% of them seen just once; the ten biggest clones take up 0.095% to 0.13%. The chain is built from TRBV7-9 and TRBJ2-7, with D uncertain. Sequencing was performed on naive CD8+ T cells sorted from blood. The receptor's source is a woman under 40 in good health. This CDR3 is CASSLSGTSYEQYF. The CDR3 nucleotides are TGTGCCAGCAGCTTATCCGGAACTTCCTACGAGCAGTACTTC.